A single sample is the source of the 26 T cell receptor beta chains below, sequenced in a study of CD8 T cells in ankylosing spondylitis. Study-wide findings and caveats: Blood of patients with ankylosing spondylitis appeared to be characterized by a TCR beta motif of several highly homologous variants.

From the 5' RACE reads, TCRdb called clonotypes with MiXCR, one entry per CDR3 protein. The repertoire has 350,000 to 550,000 distinct CDR3 sequences, approximately 26% of them found once; the top ten carry roughly 0.9%. Antigens of these TCRs are unknown. Sequencing used blood, either unsorted or a sorted T cell fraction (not recorded which). These receptors were obtained from a male donor with ankylosing spondylitis.

This chain uses TRBV7-8 with TRBJ2-5; D might be TRBD2 (6 bases). Germline V CDR1 and CDR2: SGHVS, FQNEAQ. V gave up 5 bases and J gave up 3 bases, with 16 bases separating them. The CDR3 runs to 15 residues. The CDR3: CASSPPGGGKETQYF. The CDR3 coding sequence is TGTGCCAGCAGCCCCCCCGGGGGAGGAAAAGAGACCCAGTACTTC.

The V call is TRBV5-1, the J call TRBJ2-2, with no clear D. Trimming left V 2 bases short and J 5 bases short, with 16 bases between. Germline V CDR1 and CDR2: SGHRS, YFSETQ. The CDR3 consists of 16 residues. The chain's CDR3 is CASSLGGARGTGELFF. In nucleotides, the CDR3 is TGCGCCAGCAGCTTAGGCGGAGCGAGAGGAACCGGGGAGCTGTTTTTT.

This clonotype was recorded a few times. This rearrangement joins TRBV30 to TRBJ2-7; perhaps TRBD1 as D (6 bases). The V and J ends lost 1 base and 6 bases respectively, with 16 bases between them. Germline CDR1 GTSNPN, CDR2 SVGIG (reference sequence). The CDR3 consists of 14 residues. The CDR3 sequence is CAWSANRVHGEQYV. The CDR3 nucleotides read TGTGCCTGGAGTGCCAACAGGGTGCATGGCGAGCAGTACGTC.

This chain uses TRBV6-1 with TRBJ2-5, with TRBD1 matching over 8 bases. The CDR3 spans 15 residues. Germline assignment: CDR1 MNHNS and CDR2 SASEGT. The V and J ends lost 8 bases and 5 bases, in that order; junction bases with no gene match: 13. This CDR3 reads CASAVMGTGVETQYF. In nucleotides, the CDR3 is TGTGCCAGCGCTGTAATGGGGACAGGCGTGGAGACCCAGTACTTC.

This sequence joins TRBV12-3 or TRBV12-4 and TRBJ2-7; either TRBD1 or TRBD2 may supply D (6 bases each). This CDR3 is built from 14 residues. V was trimmed by 5 bases and J by 5 bases, leaving 16 bases between them. CDR3 protein: CASSRAGGPNEQYF. The CDR3 DNA is TGTGCCAGCAGTAGGGCTGGGGGGCCGAACGAGCAGTACTTC.

The CDR3 sequence is CASSARGVAKNIQYF. CDR3 in DNA: TGTGCCAGCAGTGCTCGGGGTGTAGCCAAAAACATTCAGTACTTC. V usage is TRBV6-1 and J usage is TRBJ2-4; tentative D call: TRBD2 (5 bases). CDR3 length equals 15 residues. From germline, CDR1 is MNHNS and CDR2 SASEGT. The ends were cut back, 4 bases at V and 0 bases at J, with 10 bases in the middle.

This chain connects TRBV3-1 to TRBJ2-3; D may be TRBD1 or TRBD2 (5 bases each). This CDR3 is 15 amino acids long. Trimming pared 5 bases from V and 3 bases from J, leaving 15 bases between. The germline V gene encodes CDR1 LGHDT and CDR2 YNNKEL (reference sequence). The CDR3 here is CASSANRDGTDTQYF. The CDR3 nucleotides read TGTGCCAGCAGCGCCAATCGGGACGGAACAGATACGCAGTATTTT.

This clonotype appeared a few times. In DNA, the CDR3 is TGTGCCAGCAGCCCAGAAATAGCGGGAGGTCTCGAGCAGTACTTC. It yields the protein CASSPEIAGGLEQYF. The chain employs TRBV7-9 and TRBJ2-7; 10 bases line up with TRBD2. The CDR3 consists of 15 residues. The J segment lost 6 bases and the V segment lost 5 bases, leaving 10 bases of the junction unmatched. Germline loops: CDR1 SEHNR, CDR2 FQNEAQ (reference sequence).

This clonotype was observed a few times. The rearrangement joins TRBV20-1 to TRBJ1-2; D is uncertain. Germline assignment: CDR1 DFQATT and CDR2 SNEGSKA (reference sequence). V lost 6 bases and J lost 6, with 11 bases in between. This CDR3 contains 11 residues. In DNA form, the CDR3 reads TGCAGTGCGGTGAGGGCCGATGGCTACACCTTC. It specifies CSAVRADGYTF.

This chain joins TRBV29-1 and TRBJ2-7, with D tentatively TRBD2 (6 bases). Trimming left V 6 bases short and J 5 bases short, with 20 bases between. CDR3 size: 14 residues. Germline values: CDR1 SQVTM, CDR2 ANQGSEA. The DNA of the CDR3 is TGCAGCGTGAATCTCTTAGCGGATGGGAACGAGCAGTACTTC. The encoded protein is CSVNLLADGNEQYF.

The rearrangement links TRBV28 to TRBJ2-4; D is tentatively TRBD1 or TRBD2 (5 bases each). The V and J ends lost 6 bases and 3 bases respectively, with 12 bases between them. The CDR3 sequence is 14 residues long. The germline gives CDR1 MDHEN, CDR2 SYDVKM. CDR3 nucleotide sequence: TGTGCCAGCAGGGGGGACCTTATCAAAAACATTCAGTACTTC. Its translation: CASRGDLIKNIQYF.

The J gene is TRBJ1-2, the V gene TRBV11-2, with D perhaps TRBD1 (6 bases). Germline V CDR1 and CDR2: SGHAT, FQNNGV. With 5 bases removed from V and 8 bases from J, the gap between germline ends came to 15 bases. The CDR3 length is 13 residues. CDR3 residues: CASSPPAGVGYTF. In DNA, the CDR3 is TGTGCCAGCAGCCCCCCGGCAGGGGTCGGCTACACCTTC. The full variable domain, completed using reference TRBV11-2 and TRBJ1-2, is EAGVAQSPRYKIIEKRQSVAFWCNPISGHATLYWYQQILGQGPKLLIQFQNNGVVDDSQLPKDRFSAERLKGVDSTLKIQPAKLEDSAVYLCASSPPAGVGYTFGSGTRLTVV.

This clonotype was observed a few times. At one of its ends the junction is not consistent with the germline gene, which may arise from a read error. The rearrangement links TRBV5-8 to TRBJ2-1; D gene unclear. CDR3 length: 9 amino acids. CDR1 is SGHTS and CDR2 is YDEGEE in the germline V gene. The CDR3 loop is CASSLVPIF. DNA for the CDR3: TGTGCCAGCAGCTTAGTGCCCATCTTC.

The CDR3 spells CASSSTGGARAYEQYV. For the CDR3, the DNA is TGTGCCAGCAGCAGTACAGGGGGCGCGAGAGCCTACGAGCAGTACGTC. The chain carries TRBV21-1 and TRBJ2-7; no check of the table's D call, TRBD1, against the DNA was made. TRBV21-1 corresponds to a pseudogene. The CDR3 has 16 residues.

The chain recombines TRBV20-1 with TRBJ2-3, with 10 positions matching TRBD2. V trimming: 8 bases; J trimming: 5 bases; junction bases outside the gene matches: 10. CDR3 size: 14 residues. Germline loops: CDR1 DFQATT, CDR2 SNEGSKA (reference sequence). CDR3 sequence reads: CSHLAGGVGDTQYF. For the CDR3, the DNA is TGCAGTCATTTAGCGGGAGGCGTTGGAGATACGCAGTATTTT.

The chain carries TRBV20-1 and TRBJ1-2; D is undetermined. CDR1 DFQATT and CDR2 SNEGSKA come from the germline V gene (reference sequence). CDR3 length: 14 amino acids. V was trimmed by 6 bases and J by 2 bases, leaving 16 bases between them. The CDR3, as DNA: TGCAGTGCGCGCTTCTTATGGGGAAACTATGGCTACACCTTC. It is translated as CSARFLWGNYGYTF.

This clonotype was seen more than once but under ten times. This rearrangement joins TRBV7-8 to TRBJ2-5; TRBD2 matches at 9 bases. The J segment lost 5 bases and the V segment lost 5 bases, leaving 9 bases of the junction unmatched. This CDR3 spans 15 amino acids. Germline V gives CDR1 SGHVS, CDR2 FQNEAQ. The CDR3 reads CASSPGLAIIETQYF. As DNA, the CDR3 is TGTGCCAGCAGCCCGGGACTAGCCATTATCGAGACCCAGTACTTC.

The chain uses TRBV19 and TRBJ2-3; 8 bases fit TRBD2. Germline trimming cut 5 bases from V and 7 bases from J; bases unmatched to any gene: 11. The CDR3 spans 15 residues. CDR1 is LNHDA and CDR2 is SQIVND in the germline V gene (reference sequence). The chain's CDR3 is CASSEVSGSRNTQYF. As DNA, the CDR3 is TGTGCCAGTAGTGAAGTAAGCGGGAGTCGAAATACGCAGTATTTT.

This clonotype was counted only a few times. The V and J genes are TRBV10-2 and TRBJ2-7, with a possible D match to TRBD2 (6 bases). The CDR3 has 15 residues. The V and J ends lost 5 bases and 1 base respectively, with 15 bases between them. Germline loops: CDR1 WSHSY, CDR2 SAAADI. DNA of the CDR3: TGCGCCAGCAGTTTGGATGGGACTCGTTCCTACGAGCAGTACTTC. It specifies CASSLDGTRSYEQYF.

This clonotype turned up a few times. V and J are TRBV12-3 or TRBV12-4 and TRBJ1-5; no firm D call. The CDR3 spans 15 residues. The ends were cut back, 3 bases at V and 7 bases at J, with 16 bases in the middle. The CDR3: CASSFIGSTGQPQHF. CDR3 nucleotide sequence: TGTGCCAGCAGTTTTATCGGGAGCACGGGGCAGCCCCAGCATTTT.

This clonotype was observed a few times. The V gene is TRBV7-2, the J gene TRBJ1-6; 8 nucleotides line up with TRBD1. The CDR3 spans 15 residues. Germline V CDR1 and CDR2: SGHTA, FQGNSA. Unmatched junction bases numbered 9, after V lost 7 bases and J lost 7 bases. The CDR3 nucleotides are TGTGCCAGCATCCAGGGGGCTGAGCGGAATTCACCCCTCCACTTT. This codes for CASIQGAERNSPLHF.

This chain links TRBV5-1 with TRBJ1-6, with D maybe TRBD1 (6 bases). The CDR3 covers 15 residues. Germline CDR1 reads SGHRS; CDR2 reads YFSETQ. The V end was cut by 0 bases, the J end by 10 bases, with 14 bases between. The CDR3 sequence is CASSLGGQKASPLHF. The CDR3 DNA sequence: TGCGCCAGCAGCTTGGGGGGACAAAAGGCCTCACCCCTCCACTTT.

The V and J genes are TRBV10-2 and TRBJ2-3; no firm D call. Germline CDR1 is WSHSY and CDR2 is SAAADI. The CDR3 covers 12 residues. V lost 3 bases and J 9 bases, leaving 10 bases between the germline ends. CDR3 residues: CASSENLRTQYF. The CDR3 DNA reads as TGCGCCAGCAGTGAAAACCTTCGGACGCAGTATTTT.

This clonotype was recorded a few times. The rearrangement uses TRBV3-1 and TRBJ1-6; D is undetermined. This CDR3 has 17 amino acids. Trimming removed 0 bases from V and 6 bases from J, with 15 bases in between. Germline CDR1 LGHDT, CDR2 YNNKEL (reference sequence). DNA of the CDR3: TGTGCCAGCAGCCAAGAGCCCGCATCCAGATCTAATTCACCCCTCCACTTT. Encoded protein: CASSQEPASRSNSPLHF.

The V and J genes are TRBV5-4 and TRBJ2-5, with TRBD1 matching over 8 bases. The CDR3 consists of 14 residues. Germline V CDR1 and CDR2: SGHNT, YYREEE (reference sequence). V was clipped by 9 bases and J by 5 bases; unmatched bases: 12. CDR3 region: CATRGQGALETQYF. The CDR3 DNA follows: TGTGCCACTCGGGGGCAGGGGGCGTTGGAGACCCAGTACTTC.

This clonotype came up a few times. The rearrangement uses TRBV6-1 and TRBJ2-1; 12 nucleotides align to TRBD2. Trimming at V came to 4 bases and at J to 4 bases, leaving 5 bases not matched to a gene. CDR3 length equals 16 residues. Germline lookup yields CDR1 MNHNS and CDR2 SASEGT. CDR3 sequence reads: CASSVHLAGGYNEQFF. CDR3 nucleotides: TGTGCCAGCAGTGTTCACCTAGCGGGAGGGTACAATGAGCAGTTCTTC.